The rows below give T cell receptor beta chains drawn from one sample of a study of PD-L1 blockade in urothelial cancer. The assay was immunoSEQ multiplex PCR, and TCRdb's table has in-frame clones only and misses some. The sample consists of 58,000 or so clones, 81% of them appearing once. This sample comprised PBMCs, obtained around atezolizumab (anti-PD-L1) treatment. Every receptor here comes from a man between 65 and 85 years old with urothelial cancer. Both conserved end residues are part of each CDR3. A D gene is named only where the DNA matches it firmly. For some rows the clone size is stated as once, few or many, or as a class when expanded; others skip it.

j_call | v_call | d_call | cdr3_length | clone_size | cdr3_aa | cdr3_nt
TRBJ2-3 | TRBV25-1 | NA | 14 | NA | CASGLTGPTDTQYF | TGTGCCAGCGGACTGACAGGCCCCACAGATACGCAGTATTTT
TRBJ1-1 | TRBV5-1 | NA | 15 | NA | CASSFDRRPNTEAFF | TGCGCCAGCAGCTTTGACAGGCGACCGAACACTGAAGCTTTCTTT
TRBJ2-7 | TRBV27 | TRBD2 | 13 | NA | CASSGASGFEQYF | TGTGCCAGCAGTGGGGCTAGCGGGTTTGAGCAGTACTTC
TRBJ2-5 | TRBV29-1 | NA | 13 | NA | CSVGAGTQETQYF | TGCAGCGTTGGAGCGGGTACTCAAGAGACCCAGTACTTC
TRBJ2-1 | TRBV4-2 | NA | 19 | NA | CASSQALSGATWRDNEQFF | TGTGCCAGCAGCCAAGCGTTGTCAGGAGCTACATGGAGGGACAATGAGCAGTTCTTC
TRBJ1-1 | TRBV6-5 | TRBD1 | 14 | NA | CASRVDRERTEAFF | TGTGCCAGCAGGGTGGACAGGGAAAGGACTGAAGCTTTCTTT
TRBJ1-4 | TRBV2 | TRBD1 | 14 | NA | CASSERGRDEKLFF | TGTGCCAGCAGTGAAAGGGGGCGCGATGAAAAACTGTTTTTT
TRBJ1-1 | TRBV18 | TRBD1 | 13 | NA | CASSPPDRGLAFF | TGTGCCAGCTCACCACCCGACAGGGGGTTGGCTTTCTTT
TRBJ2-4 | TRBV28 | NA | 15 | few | CASSLRQHAKNIQYF | TGTGCCAGCAGTTTGCGACAGCACGCCAAAAACATTCAGTACTTC
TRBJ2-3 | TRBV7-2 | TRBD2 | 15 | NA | CASSPGLASTDTQYF | TGTGCCAGCAGCCCGGGACTAGCTAGCACAGATACGCAGTATTTT
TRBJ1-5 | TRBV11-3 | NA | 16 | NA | CASSTSIRGSNQPQHF | TGTGCCAGCAGCACCTCGATCAGAGGGAGCAATCAGCCCCAGCATTTT
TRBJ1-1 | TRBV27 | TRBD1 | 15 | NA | CASSSRTGGDTEAFF | TGTGCCAGCAGTTCCCGGACAGGAGGAGACACTGAAGCTTTCTTT
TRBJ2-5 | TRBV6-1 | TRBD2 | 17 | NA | CASSETIAGGYQETQYF | TGTGCCAGCAGTGAAACCATCGCGGGGGGGTACCAAGAGACCCAGTACTTC
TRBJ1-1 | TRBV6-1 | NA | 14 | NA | CASRVDRIVSEAFF | TGTGCCAGCAGGGTAGACAGGATAGTTTCGGAAGCTTTCTTT
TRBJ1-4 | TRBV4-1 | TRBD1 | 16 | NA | CASSRTNRGTNEKLFF | TGCGCCAGCAGCCGGACAAACAGGGGAACTAATGAAAAACTGTTTTTT
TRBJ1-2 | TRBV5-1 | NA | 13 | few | CASSLQEGNGYTF | TGCGCCAGCAGCTTGCAGGAGGGGAATGGCTACACCTTC
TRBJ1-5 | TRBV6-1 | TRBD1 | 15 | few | CASRGQGNSNQPQHF | TGTGCCAGCAGGGGACAGGGGAACAGCAATCAGCCCCAGCATTTT
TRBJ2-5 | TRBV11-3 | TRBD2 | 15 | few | CASSPGTSSQETQYF | TGTGCCAGCAGCCCAGGGACTAGCAGCCAAGAGACCCAGTACTTC
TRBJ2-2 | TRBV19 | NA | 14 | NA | CASRGGENTGELFF | TGTGCCAGTAGAGGGGGAGAAAACACCGGGGAGCTGTTTTTT